The clone carrying this T cell receptor (beta chain) was detected ten times or more. The data are from a study of identical twins. TCRdb re-called the 5' RACE reads through MiXCR, storing one row per CDR3 protein. The sample holds approximately 350,000 distinct CDR3 sequences, 9% to 15% seen once. V dropped 6 bases and J dropped 5; count of bases not matched to a gene: 4. The CDR3 covers 13 residues. A further study also used this sample, focusing on yellow fever vaccine responses in identical twins.

The genes are TRBV12-3 or TRBV12-4 and TRBJ2-1, with 7 nucleotides matching TRBD1. This receptor was identified in a woman in her late teens or twenties in good health. Material: CD8+ T cells sorted from blood. CDR3 residues: CASSSDRNNEQFF. CDR3 DNA sequence: TGTGCCAGCAGCTCGGACAGGAACAATGAGCAGTTCTTC.